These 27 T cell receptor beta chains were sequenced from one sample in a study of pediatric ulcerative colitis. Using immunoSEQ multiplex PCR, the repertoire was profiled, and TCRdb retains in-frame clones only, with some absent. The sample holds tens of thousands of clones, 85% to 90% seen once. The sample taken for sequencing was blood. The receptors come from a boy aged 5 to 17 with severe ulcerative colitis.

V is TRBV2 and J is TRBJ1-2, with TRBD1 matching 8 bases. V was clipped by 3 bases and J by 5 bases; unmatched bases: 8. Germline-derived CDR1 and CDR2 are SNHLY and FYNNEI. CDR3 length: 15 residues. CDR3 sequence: CASSEWTGTKYGYTF. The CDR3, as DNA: TGTGCCAGCAGTGAGTGGACAGGGACGAAATATGGCTACACCTTC.

As DNA, the CDR3 is TGTGCCAGCGGGAACTACGAGCAGTACTTC. Its translation: CASGNYEQYF. The chain is built from TRBV25-1 and TRBJ2-7; no clear D. Germline-derived CDR1 and CDR2 are MGHDK and SYGVNS. Trimming removed 8 bases at V and 3 bases at J, with 5 bases between. The CDR3 loop spans 10 amino acids.

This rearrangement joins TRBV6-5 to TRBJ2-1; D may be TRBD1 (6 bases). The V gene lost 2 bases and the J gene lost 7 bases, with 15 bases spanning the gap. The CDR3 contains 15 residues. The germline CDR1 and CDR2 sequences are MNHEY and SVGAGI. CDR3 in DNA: TGTGCCAGCAGTTACCGTCTGGGGGCTGAAAATGAGCAGTTCTTC. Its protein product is CASSYRLGAENEQFF.

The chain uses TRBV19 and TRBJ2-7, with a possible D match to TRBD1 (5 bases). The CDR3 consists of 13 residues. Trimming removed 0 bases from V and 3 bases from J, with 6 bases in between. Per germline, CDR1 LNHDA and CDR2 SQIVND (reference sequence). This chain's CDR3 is CASSIERGYEQYF. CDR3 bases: TGTGCCAGTAGTATAGAAAGGGGCTACGAGCAGTACTTC.

In DNA, the CDR3 is TGTGCCGGGGATCGAGGTGAAAAACTGTTTTTT. It translates to CAGDRGEKLFF. The rearrangement joins TRBV30 to TRBJ1-4; unclear D gene. The V end was cut by 8 bases, the J end by 7 bases, with 11 bases between. This CDR3 spans 11 amino acids. Germline loops: CDR1 GTSNPN, CDR2 SVGIG (reference sequence). Using reference TRBV30 and TRBJ1-4 for the parts outside the CDR3, the full variable domain is SQTIHQWPATLVQPVGSPLSLECTVEGTSNPNLYWYRQAAGRGLQLLFYSVGIGQISSEVPQNLSASRPQDRQFILSSKKLLLSDSGFYLCAGDRGEKLFFGSGTQLSVL.

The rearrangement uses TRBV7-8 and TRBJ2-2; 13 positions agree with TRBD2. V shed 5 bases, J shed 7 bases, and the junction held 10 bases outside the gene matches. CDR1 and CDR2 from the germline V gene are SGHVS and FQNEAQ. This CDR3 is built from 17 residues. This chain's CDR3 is CASSPGPGLAGFGELFF. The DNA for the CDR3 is TGTGCCAGCAGCCCGGGCCCGGGACTAGCGGGATTCGGGGAGCTGTTTTTT.

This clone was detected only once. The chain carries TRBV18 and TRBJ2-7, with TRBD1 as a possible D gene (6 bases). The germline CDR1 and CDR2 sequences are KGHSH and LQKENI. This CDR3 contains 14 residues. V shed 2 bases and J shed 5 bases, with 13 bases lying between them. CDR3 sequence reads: CASSPGAGVNEQYF. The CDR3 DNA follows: TGTGCCAGCTCACCAGGGGCAGGGGTCAACGAGCAGTACTTC.

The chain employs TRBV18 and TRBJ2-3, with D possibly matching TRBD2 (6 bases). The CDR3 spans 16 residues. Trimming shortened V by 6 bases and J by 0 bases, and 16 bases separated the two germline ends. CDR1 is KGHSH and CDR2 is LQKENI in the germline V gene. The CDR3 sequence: CASSLQGAGSTDTQYF. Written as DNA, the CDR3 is TGTGCCAGCTCTCTTCAAGGGGCGGGGAGCACAGATACGCAGTATTTT.

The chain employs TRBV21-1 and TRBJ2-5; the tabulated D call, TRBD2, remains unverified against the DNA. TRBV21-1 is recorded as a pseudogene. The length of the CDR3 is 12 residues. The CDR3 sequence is CASRRLAGAQYF. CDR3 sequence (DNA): TGTGCCAGCAGGCGACTAGCGGGAGCGCAGTACTTC.

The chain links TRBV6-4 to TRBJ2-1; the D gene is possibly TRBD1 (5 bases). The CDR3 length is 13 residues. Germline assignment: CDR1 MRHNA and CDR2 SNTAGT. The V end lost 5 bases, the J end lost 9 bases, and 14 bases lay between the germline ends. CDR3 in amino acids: CASSNSQALEQFF. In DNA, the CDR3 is TGTGCCAGCAGTAATTCACAGGCACTTGAGCAGTTCTTC.

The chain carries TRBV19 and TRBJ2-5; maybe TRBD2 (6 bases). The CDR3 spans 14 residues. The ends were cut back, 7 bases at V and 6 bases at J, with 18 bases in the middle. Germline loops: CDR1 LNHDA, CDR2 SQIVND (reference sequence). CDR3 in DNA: TGTGCCAGTACGGACGGAGGGGTTATGAAGACCCAGTACTTC. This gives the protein CASTDGGVMKTQYF. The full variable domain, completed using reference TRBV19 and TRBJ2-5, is DGGITQSPKYLFRKEGQNVTLSCEQNLNHDAMYWYRQDPGQGLRLIYYSQIVNDFQKGDIAEGYSVSREKKESFPLTVTSAQKNPTAFYLCASTDGGVMKTQYFGPGTRLLVL.

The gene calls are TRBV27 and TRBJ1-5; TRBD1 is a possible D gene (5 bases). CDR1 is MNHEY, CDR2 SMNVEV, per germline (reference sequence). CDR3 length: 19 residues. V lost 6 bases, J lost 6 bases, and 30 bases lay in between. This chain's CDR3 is CASRGITSEGPSKGQPQHF. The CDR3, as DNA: TGTGCCAGCAGAGGCATAACCTCGGAGGGACCGTCAAAGGGTCAGCCCCAGCATTTT.

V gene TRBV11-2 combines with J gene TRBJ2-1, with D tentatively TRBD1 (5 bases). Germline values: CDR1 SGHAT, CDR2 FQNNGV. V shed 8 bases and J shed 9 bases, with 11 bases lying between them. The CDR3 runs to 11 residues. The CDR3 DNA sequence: TGTGCCAGCGATAGGGGATTTGAGCAGTTCTTC. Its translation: CASDRGFEQFF.

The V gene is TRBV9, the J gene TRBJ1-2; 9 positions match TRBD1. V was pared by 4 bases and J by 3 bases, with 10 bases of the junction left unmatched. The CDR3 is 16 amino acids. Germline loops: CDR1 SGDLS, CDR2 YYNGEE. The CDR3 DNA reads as TGTGCCAGCAGCCCAACGACAGGGGGAGGTTACTATGGCTACACCTTC. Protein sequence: CASSPTTGGGYYGYTF. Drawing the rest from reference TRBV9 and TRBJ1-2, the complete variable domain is DSGVTQTPKHLITATGQRVTLRCSPRSGDLSVYWYQQSLDQGLQFLIQYYNGEERAKGNILERFSAQQFPDLHSELNLSSLELGDSALYFCASSPTTGGGYYGYTFGSGTRLTVV.

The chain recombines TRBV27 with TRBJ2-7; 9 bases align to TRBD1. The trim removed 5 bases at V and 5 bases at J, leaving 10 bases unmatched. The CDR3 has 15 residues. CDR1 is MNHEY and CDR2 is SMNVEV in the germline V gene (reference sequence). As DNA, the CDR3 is TGTGCCAGCAGTCTCTACCGGGACAGGGCGAACGAGCAGTACTTC. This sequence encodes CASSLYRDRANEQYF.

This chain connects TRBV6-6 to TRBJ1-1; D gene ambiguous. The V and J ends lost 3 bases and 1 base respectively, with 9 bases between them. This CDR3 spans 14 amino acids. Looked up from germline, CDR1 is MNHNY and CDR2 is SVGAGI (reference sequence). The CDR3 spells CASSYMEENTEAFF. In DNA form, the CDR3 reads TGTGCCAGCAGTTATATGGAGGAGAACACTGAAGCTTTCTTT.

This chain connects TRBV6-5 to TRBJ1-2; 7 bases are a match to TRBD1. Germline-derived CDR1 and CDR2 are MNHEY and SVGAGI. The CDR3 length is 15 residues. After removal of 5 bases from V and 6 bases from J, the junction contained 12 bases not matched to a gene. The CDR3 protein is CASSPHGTVNHGYTF. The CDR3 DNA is TGTGCCAGCAGTCCCCACGGGACAGTTAATCATGGCTACACCTTC.

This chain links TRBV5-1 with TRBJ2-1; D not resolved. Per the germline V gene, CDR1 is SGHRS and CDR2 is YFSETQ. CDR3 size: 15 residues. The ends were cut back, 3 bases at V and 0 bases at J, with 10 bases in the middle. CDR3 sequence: CASSSTASSYNEQFF. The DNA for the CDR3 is TGCGCCAGCAGCTCCACGGCAAGCTCCTACAATGAGCAGTTCTTC.

The CDR3 nucleotides read TGTGCCAGTAGTATAGATAGGGCAGGGTACACTGAAGCTTTCTTT. Protein sequence: CASSIDRAGYTEAFF. This chain connects TRBV19 to TRBJ1-1; TRBD1 is a possible D gene (5 bases). Trimming took 0 bases from V and 3 from J, leaving 11 bases between them. The CDR3 is 15 residues long. The V gene's germline CDR1 is LNHDA and CDR2 SQIVND (reference sequence).

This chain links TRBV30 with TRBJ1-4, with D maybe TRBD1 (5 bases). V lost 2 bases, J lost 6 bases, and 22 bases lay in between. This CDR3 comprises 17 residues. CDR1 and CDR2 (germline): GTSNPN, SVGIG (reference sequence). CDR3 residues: CAWSRRAMVGRYEKLFF. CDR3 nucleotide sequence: TGTGCCTGGAGTCGCAGGGCAATGGTTGGTCGTTATGAAAAACTGTTTTTT.

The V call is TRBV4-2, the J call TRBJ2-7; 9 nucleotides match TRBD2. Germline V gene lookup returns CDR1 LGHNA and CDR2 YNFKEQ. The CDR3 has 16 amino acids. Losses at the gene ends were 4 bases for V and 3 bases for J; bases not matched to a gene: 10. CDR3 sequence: CASSLHPETSGYEQYF. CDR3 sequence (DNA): TGTGCCAGCAGCCTCCATCCGGAGACTAGCGGCTACGAGCAGTACTTC.

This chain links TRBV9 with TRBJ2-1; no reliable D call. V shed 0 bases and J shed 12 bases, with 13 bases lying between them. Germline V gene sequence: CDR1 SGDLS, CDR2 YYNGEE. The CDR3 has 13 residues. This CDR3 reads CASSVADSGGQFF. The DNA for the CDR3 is TGTGCCAGCAGCGTAGCCGACTCCGGCGGGCAGTTCTTC.

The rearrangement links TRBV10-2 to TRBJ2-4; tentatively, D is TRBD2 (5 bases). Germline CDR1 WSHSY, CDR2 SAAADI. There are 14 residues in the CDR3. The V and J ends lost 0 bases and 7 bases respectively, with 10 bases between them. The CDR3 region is CASSESRTVNIQYF. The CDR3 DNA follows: TGCGCCAGCAGTGAGTCGAGGACTGTTAACATTCAGTACTTC.

The CDR3 DNA is TGTGCCAGCAGCTTTTCGGCAGGGAGTGGCTACACCTTC. Protein product: CASSFSAGSGYTF. The genes are TRBV7-9 and TRBJ1-2; possible D gene TRBD1, 5 bases. This CDR3 contains 13 residues. Per the germline V gene, CDR1 is SEHNR and CDR2 is FQNEAQ (reference sequence). The V end lost 3 bases, the J end lost 7 bases, and 12 bases lay between the germline ends.

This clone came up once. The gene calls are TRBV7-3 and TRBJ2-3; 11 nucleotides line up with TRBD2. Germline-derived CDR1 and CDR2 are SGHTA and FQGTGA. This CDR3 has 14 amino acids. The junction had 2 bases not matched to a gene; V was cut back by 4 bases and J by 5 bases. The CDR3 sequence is CASSSGTSGDTQYF. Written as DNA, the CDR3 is TGTGCCAGCAGCTCTGGGACTAGCGGAGATACGCAGTATTTT.

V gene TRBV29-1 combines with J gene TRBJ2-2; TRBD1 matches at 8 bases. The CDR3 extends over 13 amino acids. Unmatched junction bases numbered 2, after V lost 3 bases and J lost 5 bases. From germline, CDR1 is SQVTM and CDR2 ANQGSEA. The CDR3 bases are TGCAGCGTTGATCGGACAGGGACCGGGGAGCTGTTTTTT. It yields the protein CSVDRTGTGELFF.

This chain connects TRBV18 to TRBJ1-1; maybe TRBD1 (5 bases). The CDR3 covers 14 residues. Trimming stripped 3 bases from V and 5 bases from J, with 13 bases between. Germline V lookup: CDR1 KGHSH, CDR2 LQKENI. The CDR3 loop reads CASSPQGAGTEAFF. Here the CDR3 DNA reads TGTGCCAGCTCACCCCAGGGCGCCGGGACTGAAGCTTTCTTT.